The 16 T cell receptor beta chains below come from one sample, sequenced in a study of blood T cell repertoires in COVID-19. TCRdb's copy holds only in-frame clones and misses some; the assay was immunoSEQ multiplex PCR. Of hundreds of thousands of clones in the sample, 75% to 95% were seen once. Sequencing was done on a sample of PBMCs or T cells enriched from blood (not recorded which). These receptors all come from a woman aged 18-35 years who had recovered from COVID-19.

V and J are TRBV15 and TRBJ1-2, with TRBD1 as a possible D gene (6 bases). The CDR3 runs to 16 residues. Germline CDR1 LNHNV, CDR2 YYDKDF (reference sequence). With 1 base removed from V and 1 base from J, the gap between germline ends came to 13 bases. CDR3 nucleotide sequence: TGTGCCACCAGCAGAGCCCGACAGGACCTTAACTATGGCTACACCTTC. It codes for CATSRARQDLNYGYTF.

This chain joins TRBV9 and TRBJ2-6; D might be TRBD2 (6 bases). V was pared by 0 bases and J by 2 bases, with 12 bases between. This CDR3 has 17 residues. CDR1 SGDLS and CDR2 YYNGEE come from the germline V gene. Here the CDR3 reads CASSVDSGVTGANVLTF. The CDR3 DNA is TGTGCCAGCAGCGTAGATAGCGGAGTAACTGGGGCCAACGTCCTGACTTTC.

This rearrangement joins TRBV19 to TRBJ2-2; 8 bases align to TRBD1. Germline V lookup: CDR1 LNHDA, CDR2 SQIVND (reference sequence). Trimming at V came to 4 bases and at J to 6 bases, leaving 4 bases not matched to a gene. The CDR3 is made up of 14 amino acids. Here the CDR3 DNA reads TGTGCCAGTAGTACCTACAGGGGGTCCGGGGAGCTGTTTTTT. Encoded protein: CASSTYRGSGELFF.

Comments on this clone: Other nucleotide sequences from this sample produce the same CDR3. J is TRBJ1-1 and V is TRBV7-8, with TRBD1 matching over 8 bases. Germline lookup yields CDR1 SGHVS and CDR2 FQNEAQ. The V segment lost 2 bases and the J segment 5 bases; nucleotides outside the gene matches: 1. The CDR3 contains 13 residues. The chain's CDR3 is CASSLTGGTEAFF. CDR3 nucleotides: TGTGCCAGCAGCTTAACAGGGGGTACTGAAGCTTTCTTT.

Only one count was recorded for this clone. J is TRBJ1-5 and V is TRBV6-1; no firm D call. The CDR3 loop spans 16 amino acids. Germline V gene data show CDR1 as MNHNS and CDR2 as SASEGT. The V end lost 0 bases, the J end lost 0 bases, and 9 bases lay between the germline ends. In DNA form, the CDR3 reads TGTGCCAGCAGTGAAGCGGCCGTTGCTAGCAATCAGCCCCAGCATTTT. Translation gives CASSEAAVASNQPQHF.

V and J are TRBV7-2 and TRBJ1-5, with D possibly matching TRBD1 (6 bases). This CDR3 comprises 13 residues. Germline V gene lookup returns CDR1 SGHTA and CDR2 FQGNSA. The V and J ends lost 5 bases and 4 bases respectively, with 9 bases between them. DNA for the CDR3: TGTGCCAGCAGCGGGGGGGCTAATCAGCCCCAGCATTTT. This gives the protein CASSGGANQPQHF.

This chain's CDR3 is CASSWGLQNTGELFF. CDR3 DNA: TGTGCCAGCAGCTGGGGACTCCAGAACACCGGGGAGCTGTTTTTT. The chain joins TRBV7-2 to TRBJ2-2, with D tentatively TRBD2 (6 bases). V lost 4 bases and J lost 1, with 10 bases in between. Looked up from germline, CDR1 is SGHTA and CDR2 is FQGNSA. CDR3 length equals 15 residues.

Written as DNA, the CDR3 is TGTGCCAGCAATGGGCGGGGGGCCAAAAACATTCAGTACTTC. This sequence encodes CASNGRGAKNIQYF. The V and J genes are TRBV6-5 and TRBJ2-4; 7 nucleotides line up with TRBD2. Germline CDR1 reads MNHEY; CDR2 reads SVGAGI. V gave up 7 bases and J gave up 1 base; unmatched junction bases: 4. CDR3 length: 14 residues.

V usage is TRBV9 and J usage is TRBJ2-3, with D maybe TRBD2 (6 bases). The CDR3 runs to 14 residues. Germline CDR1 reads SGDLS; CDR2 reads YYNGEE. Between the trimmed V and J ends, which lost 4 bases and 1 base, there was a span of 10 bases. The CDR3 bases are TGTGCCAGCAGCCCTCGACTAGGCACAGATACGCAGTATTTT. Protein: CASSPRLGTDTQYF.

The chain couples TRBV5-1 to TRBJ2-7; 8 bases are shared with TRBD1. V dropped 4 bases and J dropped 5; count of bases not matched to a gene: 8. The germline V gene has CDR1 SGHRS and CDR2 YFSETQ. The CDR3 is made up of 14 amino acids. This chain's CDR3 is CASSVGQVFDEQYF. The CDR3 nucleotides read TGCGCCAGCAGCGTGGGACAGGTTTTCGACGAGCAGTACTTC.

The CDR3 bases are TGTGCCAGCAGCCCAGAGGGGACAGCGAATGGCTACACCTTC. Translation gives CASSPEGTANGYTF. This chain uses TRBV7-2 with TRBJ1-2, with 7 bases that match TRBD1. The V and J ends lost 5 bases and 6 bases, in that order; junction bases with no gene match: 9. Germline loops: CDR1 SGHTA, CDR2 FQGNSA. This CDR3 is built from 14 residues. Based on the CDR3 plus reference TRBV7-2 and TRBJ1-2, the full variable domain is GAGVSQSPSNKVTEKGKDVELRCDPISGHTALYWYRQSLGQGLEFLIYFQGNSAPDKSGLPSDRFSAERTGGSVSTLTIQRTQQEDSAVYLCASSPEGTANGYTFGSGTRLTVV.

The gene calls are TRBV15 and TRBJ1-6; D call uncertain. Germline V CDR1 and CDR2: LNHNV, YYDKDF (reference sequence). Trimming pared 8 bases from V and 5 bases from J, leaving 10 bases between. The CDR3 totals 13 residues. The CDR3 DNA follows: TGTGCCACCCACGACACCAATAATTCACCCCTCCACTTT. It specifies CATHDTNNSPLHF.

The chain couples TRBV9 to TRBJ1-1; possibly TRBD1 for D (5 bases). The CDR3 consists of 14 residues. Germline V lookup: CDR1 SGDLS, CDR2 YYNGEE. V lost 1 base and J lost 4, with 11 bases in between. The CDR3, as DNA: TGTGCCAGCAGCGTAAAGGGGAAGGGCACTGAAGCTTTCTTT. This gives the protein CASSVKGKGTEAFF. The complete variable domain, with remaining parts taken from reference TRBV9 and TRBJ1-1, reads DSGVTQTPKHLITATGQRVTLRCSPRSGDLSVYWYQQSLDQGLQFLIQYYNGEERAKGNILERFSAQQFPDLHSELNLSSLELGDSALYFCASSVKGKGTEAFFGQGTRLTVV.

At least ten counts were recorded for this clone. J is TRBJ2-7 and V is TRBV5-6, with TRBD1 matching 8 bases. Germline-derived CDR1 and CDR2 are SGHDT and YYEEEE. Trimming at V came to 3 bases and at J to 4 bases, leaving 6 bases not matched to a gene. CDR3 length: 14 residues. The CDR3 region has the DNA TGTGCCAGCAGCTCCGGACAGGGATGGTACGAGCAGTACTTC. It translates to CASSSGQGWYEQYF.

CDR3 amino acids: CASSMRLKYEQYF. The CDR3 DNA follows: TGTGCCAGTAGTATGCGTCTAAAATACGAGCAGTACTTC. The genes are TRBV19 and TRBJ2-7; D remains ambiguous. This CDR3 region has 13 residues. V lost 3 bases and J lost 4, with 10 bases in between. Germline CDR1 reads LNHDA; CDR2 reads SQIVND (reference sequence).

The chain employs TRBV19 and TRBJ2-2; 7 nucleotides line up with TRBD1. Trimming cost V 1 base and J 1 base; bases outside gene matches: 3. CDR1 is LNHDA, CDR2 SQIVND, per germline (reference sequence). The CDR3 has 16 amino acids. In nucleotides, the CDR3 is TGTGCCAGTAGTATAGGGCAGGGGGTGAACACCGGGGAGCTGTTTTTT. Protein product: CASSIGQGVNTGELFF.